The rows below give T cell receptor beta chains drawn from one sample of a study of OX40 agonist ivuxolimab in advanced cancers. Generated by immunoSEQ multiplex PCR, the TCRdb table keeps only in-frame clones and is missing some. The sample contains roughly 58,000 clones, less than 90% of which appear only once. This specimen consisted of CD4+ or CD8+ T cells sorted from blood, obtained in a trial of the OX40 agonist ivuxolimab. These receptors were obtained from an adult with an advanced solid tumor such as melanoma, head and neck, liver or kidney cancer. The CDR3 runs from the conserved cysteine through the conserved F or W. Each record gives: V gene, D gene, clone size, J gene, CDR3 DNA, CDR3 protein. The D gene is left open where the match is weak. Some rows mark clone size as missing; the rest say once, few, many or name a class of expanded clone.

V gene: TRBV6-6; D gene: -; clone size: -; J gene: TRBJ2-3; CDR3 DNA: TGTGCCAGCAGTGGGGGCGGGGGCACAGATACGCAGTATTTT; CDR3 protein: CASSGGGGTDTQYF
V gene: TRBV4-3; D gene: -; clone size: -; J gene: TRBJ2-7; CDR3 DNA: TGCGCCAGCAGCCAAGAAGGGGGGGTCCCTTACGAGCAGTACTTC; CDR3 protein: CASSQEGGVPYEQYF
V gene: TRBV7-6; D gene: TRBD2; clone size: -; J gene: TRBJ2-1; CDR3 DNA: TGTGCCAGCAGCTTCACGGCGGGAGTTTTGTACAATGAGCAGTTCTTC; CDR3 protein: CASSFTAGVLYNEQFF
V gene: TRBV19; D gene: -; clone size: medium-sized; J gene: TRBJ1-1; CDR3 DNA: TGTGCCAGTAGTATCACCGTTTTCGTGGCAGGGCATAGGGGAACTGAAGCTTTCTTT; CDR3 protein: CASSITVFVAGHRGTEAFF
V gene: TRBV9; D gene: -; clone size: -; J gene: TRBJ1-5; CDR3 DNA: TGTGCCAGCAGCGTAGATCAGGGTCCCAATCAGCCCCAGCATTTT; CDR3 protein: CASSVDQGPNQPQHF
V gene: TRBV7-3; D gene: -; clone size: -; J gene: TRBJ2-2; CDR3 DNA: TGTGCCAGCAGCTTCGTCGGGAGTGGCGCCGGGGAGCTGTTTTTT; CDR3 protein: CASSFVGSGAGELFF
V gene: TRBV29-1; D gene: -; clone size: -; J gene: TRBJ1-1; CDR3 DNA: TGCAGCGCCAGCGGACGGCGGGGGGAGCCTGAAGCTTTCTTT; CDR3 protein: CSASGRRGEPEAFF
V gene: TRBV11-2; D gene: -; clone size: -; J gene: TRBJ2-5; CDR3 DNA: TGTGCCAGCAGCTTAGGCCGTAAGGAGACCCAGTACTTC; CDR3 protein: CASSLGRKETQYF
V gene: TRBV5-1; D gene: -; clone size: -; J gene: TRBJ1-2; CDR3 DNA: TGCGCCAGCAGCGAGGGGCAGCGACCCGGGTTCTATGGCTACACCTTC; CDR3 protein: CASSEGQRPGFYGYTF
V gene: TRBV28; D gene: -; clone size: -; J gene: TRBJ1-4; CDR3 DNA: TGTGCCAGCAGCTTCATGACAGGACGGGATGAAAAACTGTTTTTT; CDR3 protein: CASSFMTGRDEKLFF
V gene: TRBV6-9; D gene: -; clone size: -; J gene: TRBJ2-7; CDR3 DNA: TGTGCCAGCAGTTATTTAGCAAGCTACGAGCAGTACTTC; CDR3 protein: CASSYLASYEQYF
V gene: TRBV19; D gene: -; clone size: -; J gene: TRBJ2-5; CDR3 DNA: TGTGCCAGTACCCCACCCGGTAAAGAGACCCAGTACTTC; CDR3 protein: CASTPPGKETQYF
V gene: TRBV7-6; D gene: -; clone size: -; J gene: TRBJ1-3; CDR3 DNA: TGTGCCAGCAGCTTAGGAAGGCCAACCTCTGGAAACACCATATATTTT; CDR3 protein: CASSLGRPTSGNTIYF
V gene: TRBV7-9; D gene: -; clone size: -; J gene: TRBJ2-7; CDR3 DNA: TGTGCCAGCAGCTCAGCCCTCAGCGAGCAGTACTTC; CDR3 protein: CASSSALSEQYF
V gene: TRBV7-9; D gene: -; clone size: -; J gene: TRBJ2-3; CDR3 DNA: TGTGCCAGCAGGTCCGGGACTTACCTAGTAGATACGCAGTATTTT; CDR3 protein: CASRSGTYLVDTQYF
V gene: TRBV7-8; D gene: -; clone size: -; J gene: TRBJ2-7; CDR3 DNA: TGTGCCAGCAGCCAAGCCGGGAGCTCCTACGAGCAGTACTTC; CDR3 protein: CASSQAGSSYEQYF
V gene: TRBV5-1; D gene: -; clone size: -; J gene: TRBJ2-2; CDR3 DNA: TGCGCCAGCAGCCCTGGGGGGGCCAGCGTCACCGGGGAGCTGTTTTTT; CDR3 protein: CASSPGGASVTGELFF
V gene: TRBV7-2; D gene: TRBD1; clone size: -; J gene: TRBJ1-2; CDR3 DNA: TGTGCCAGCAGCAACGATCCGGGACAGTCAGGTGGCTACACCTTC; CDR3 protein: CASSNDPGQSGGYTF
V gene: TRBV7-8; D gene: -; clone size: -; J gene: TRBJ1-1; CDR3 DNA: TGTGCCAGCAGCTTAAGAGTTGGGGTAAAAGCTTTCTTT; CDR3 protein: CASSLRVGVKAFF
V gene: TRBV7-2; D gene: TRBD1; clone size: once; J gene: TRBJ2-7; CDR3 DNA: TGTGCCAGCAGCTTAGGTCAGGGGGTGGGCGAGCAGTACTTC; CDR3 protein: CASSLGQGVGEQYF
V gene: TRBV27; D gene: -; clone size: -; J gene: TRBJ2-1; CDR3 DNA: TGTGCCAGCAGTTTTACCAGATCCTACAATGAGCAGTTCTTC; CDR3 protein: CASSFTRSYNEQFF
V gene: TRBV6-6; D gene: TRBD2; clone size: -; J gene: TRBJ2-1; CDR3 DNA: TGTGCCAGCAGTTTAATTAGCGGGGGGTCGCACAATGAGCAGTTCTTC; CDR3 protein: CASSLISGGSHNEQFF
V gene: TRBV10-2; D gene: TRBD2; clone size: -; J gene: TRBJ2-1; CDR3 DNA: TGCGCCAGCAGTGACGCGGGAGGGAATGAGCAGTTCTTC; CDR3 protein: CASSDAGGNEQFF
V gene: TRBV6-6; D gene: TRBD2; clone size: -; J gene: TRBJ2-1; CDR3 DNA: TGTGCCAGCAGTTCCCACCTAGCGGGAGGGAACAATGAGCAGTTCTTC; CDR3 protein: CASSSHLAGGNNEQFF
V gene: TRBV5-4; D gene: -; clone size: -; J gene: TRBJ1-2; CDR3 DNA: TGTGCCAGCAGCTTGGATAGGCCCTATGGCTACACCTTC; CDR3 protein: CASSLDRPYGYTF
V gene: TRBV25-1; D gene: -; clone size: -; J gene: TRBJ2-4; CDR3 DNA: TGTGCCAGCAGTGGGCAAAACATTCAGTACTTC; CDR3 protein: CASSGQNIQYF
V gene: TRBV21-1; D gene: -; clone size: -; J gene: TRBJ2-1; CDR3 DNA: TGTGCCAGCAGCATAAGAAGGACGGGCAATGAGCAGTTCTTC; CDR3 protein: CASSIRRTGNEQFF
V gene: TRBV5-1; D gene: -; clone size: -; J gene: TRBJ1-1; CDR3 DNA: TGCGCCAGCAGCTTGATAGACACTGTGAACACTGAAGCTTTCTTT; CDR3 protein: CASSLIDTVNTEAFF
V gene: TRBV7-8; D gene: TRBD2; clone size: -; J gene: TRBJ2-1; CDR3 DNA: TGTGCCAGCAGGGGTAGCGGGAGATTCAGGGAGCAGTTCTTC; CDR3 protein: CASRGSGRFREQFF
V gene: TRBV28; D gene: -; clone size: -; J gene: TRBJ2-5; CDR3 DNA: TGTGCCAGCAGCCCCGGGACCGCGAAGGGAGAGACCCAGTACTTC; CDR3 protein: CASSPGTAKGETQYF
V gene: TRBV29-1; D gene: -; clone size: -; J gene: TRBJ2-5; CDR3 DNA: TGCAGCGTTGAGGTCAGCCCGTACCAAGAGACCCAGTACTTC; CDR3 protein: CSVEVSPYQETQYF
V gene: TRBV7-2; D gene: -; clone size: few; J gene: TRBJ2-7; CDR3 DNA: TGTGCCAGCAGCCGGCAAGGGGGGCTGGGTGAGCAGTACTTC; CDR3 protein: CASSRQGGLGEQYF
V gene: TRBV7-2; D gene: TRBD1; clone size: -; J gene: TRBJ2-7; CDR3 DNA: TGTGCCAGCAGCTTAGACGTGACAGGGGGCTACGGGCAGTACTTC; CDR3 protein: CASSLDVTGGYGQYF
V gene: TRBV5-1; D gene: -; clone size: once; J gene: TRBJ2-5; CDR3 DNA: TGCGCCAGCAGCGTATCCGGGACGGAAGAGACCCAGTACTTC; CDR3 protein: CASSVSGTEETQYF
V gene: TRBV18; D gene: TRBD2; clone size: -; J gene: TRBJ2-1; CDR3 DNA: TGTGCCAGCTCACCAAGGGTGCCGACTAGCTTAGGCAATGAGCAGTTCTTC; CDR3 protein: CASSPRVPTSLGNEQFF
V gene: TRBV23-1; D gene: -; clone size: -; J gene: TRBJ2-3; CDR3 DNA: TGCGCCAGCAGTCAATCGTACGGGGGGCACACGGATACGCAGTATTTT; CDR3 protein: CASSQSYGGHTDTQYF
V gene: TRBV29-1; D gene: TRBD2; clone size: -; J gene: TRBJ2-7; CDR3 DNA: TGCAGCGTACCCGGGACTACCTCATACGAGCAGTACTTC; CDR3 protein: CSVPGTTSYEQYF
V gene: TRBV19; D gene: TRBD2; clone size: -; J gene: TRBJ2-2; CDR3 DNA: TGTGCCAGTACGAAGACGGGAGGCAACACCGGGGAGCTGTTTTTT; CDR3 protein: CASTKTGGNTGELFF
V gene: TRBV7-2; D gene: TRBD1; clone size: -; J gene: TRBJ2-5; CDR3 DNA: TGTGCCAGCAGCTCACAGGGGGCCAATGGGAGGGAGACCCAGTACTTC; CDR3 protein: CASSSQGANGRETQYF
V gene: TRBV7-2; D gene: -; clone size: -; J gene: TRBJ1-1; CDR3 DNA: TGTGCCAGCAGCTTTCAGGGTACCACTGAAGCTTTCTTT; CDR3 protein: CASSFQGTTEAFF
V gene: TRBV6-1; D gene: -; clone size: -; J gene: TRBJ1-1; CDR3 DNA: TGTGCCAGCAGTGAAGTATGGGGTTCTGAAGCTTTCTTT; CDR3 protein: CASSEVWGSEAFF
V gene: TRBV6-5; D gene: -; clone size: once; J gene: TRBJ1-1; CDR3 DNA: TGTGCCAGCAGTAGCGACGAGGGCACTGAAGCTTTCTTT; CDR3 protein: CASSSDEGTEAFF
V gene: TRBV6-6; D gene: -; clone size: -; J gene: TRBJ1-2; CDR3 DNA: TGTGCCAGCCGGGGTAACTATGGCTACACCTTC; CDR3 protein: CASRGNYGYTF
V gene: TRBV29-1; D gene: TRBD2; clone size: -; J gene: TRBJ2-5; CDR3 DNA: TGCAGCGGGGCGGGAGAAGAGACCCAGTACTTC; CDR3 protein: CSGAGEETQYF
V gene: TRBV5-5; D gene: -; clone size: -; J gene: TRBJ2-3; CDR3 DNA: TGTGCCAGCAGCTTTGAGGTCACAGATACGCAGTATTTT; CDR3 protein: CASSFEVTDTQYF
V gene: TRBV6-5; D gene: -; clone size: -; J gene: TRBJ2-3; CDR3 DNA: TGTGCCAGCACCAGGGGTGGCACAGATACGCAGTATTTT; CDR3 protein: CASTRGGTDTQYF
V gene: TRBV7-7; D gene: TRBD2; clone size: few; J gene: TRBJ2-1; CDR3 DNA: TGTGCTAGCAGCCGGGCGGCGGGAGGGAATAATGAGCAGTTCTTC; CDR3 protein: CASSRAAGGNNEQFF
V gene: TRBV9; D gene: -; clone size: -; J gene: TRBJ1-5; CDR3 DNA: TGTGCCAGCAGTCGACGACTGGATCAGCCCCAGCATTTT; CDR3 protein: CASSRRLDQPQHF